The 23 T cell receptor beta chains given below trace back to one sample, sequenced in a study of regulatory T cells in long-lasting Graves disease. Time point given: newly diagnosed GD, antithyroid drugs for less than 3 months. Extracted PBMC RNA gave rise to the TCR library. iRepertoire HTBI primers and Arm-PCR of CDR3 regions built TCR beta libraries. TCRdb independently ran MiXCR on the multiplex PCR reads; one entry per CDR3 protein. The sample has over 450,000 distinct CDR3 sequences, 9.5% to 15% seen once. Another study also made use of these data, one on T cells in Graves' hyperthyroidism and ophthalmopathy.

The starting material was peripheral blood mononuclear cells (PBMCs), obtained at new diagnosis, from a patient treated with antithyroid drugs. Receptors were obtained from a woman in her twenties or thirties with Graves disease.

Worth noting for this clonotype: Just one base apart from a much larger clone, this may be a read error. J is TRBJ2-7 and V is TRBV2; D is possibly TRBD1 (6 bases). Germline CDR1 reads SNHLY; CDR2 reads FYNNEI. This CDR3 is 16 amino acids long. V lost 7 bases, J lost 4 bases, and 23 bases lay in between. The CDR3 DNA sequence: TGTGCCAGCAATCCCCGTTCCGGGACAAACAAGTACGAGCAGTACTTC. It yields the protein CASNPRSGTNKYEQYF.

This clonotype was seen ten or more times. This chain uses TRBV12-3 or TRBV12-4 with TRBJ1-1; 7 nucleotides agree with TRBD1. The CDR3 runs 16 residues. J was trimmed by 0 bases and V by 3 bases; bases with no gene match: 7. CDR3 nucleotide sequence: TGTGCCAGCAGTTTTCCGAGGGGGCACCTGAACACTGAAGCTTTCTTT. This codes for CASSFPRGHLNTEAFF.

In its sample, this clonotype was seen many times. The chain employs TRBV6-1 and TRBJ1-5; perhaps TRBD1 as D (5 bases). CDR3 length: 13 amino acids. V gave up 6 bases and J gave up 7 bases, with 13 bases separating them. The V gene's germline CDR1 is MNHNS and CDR2 SASEGT. The CDR3 here is CASSREGDQPQHF. CDR3 DNA: TGTGCCAGCAGCAGAGAAGGGGACCAGCCCCAGCATTTT.

This clonotype was picked up a small number of times. J is TRBJ2-5 and V is TRBV6-1; maybe TRBD2 (6 bases). The germline V gene has CDR1 MNHNS and CDR2 SASEGT. Trimming removed 5 bases from V and 9 bases from J, with 22 bases in between. The CDR3 covers 15 residues. The chain's CDR3 is CASSRRRGAPGAQYF. The CDR3 DNA reads as TGTGCCAGCAGTAGGCGAAGGGGCGCCCCGGGGGCCCAGTACTTC.

This clonotype was counted between two and nine times. A read error may explain this, as a much larger clone is one base away. The chain couples TRBV7-9 to TRBJ2-1; D is uncertain. CDR3 length: 14 residues. Per the germline V gene, CDR1 is SEHNR and CDR2 is FQNEAQ (reference sequence). The V gene lost 1 base and the J gene lost 4 bases, with 8 bases spanning the gap. CDR3 sequence reads: CASSLVSRYNEQFF. CDR3 bases: TGTGCCAGCAGCTTAGTCTCCCGGTACAATGAGCAGTTCTTC.

V is TRBV27 and J is TRBJ2-1; 8 bases line up with TRBD2. V dropped 4 bases and J dropped 5; count of bases not matched to a gene: 7. This CDR3 has 15 amino acids. Germline V gene lookup returns CDR1 MNHEY and CDR2 SMNVEV (reference sequence). This chain's CDR3 is CASSSPGLGDNEQFF. The CDR3 DNA reads as TGTGCCAGCAGTTCCCCGGGACTAGGGGACAATGAGCAGTTCTTC.

In nucleotides, the CDR3 is TGTGCCAGCAGTTCCATATCGACGGGGGTTTACGAGCAGTACTTC. Translated, it gives CASSSISTGVYEQYF. This sequence joins TRBV12-3 or TRBV12-4 and TRBJ2-7; the D gene is possibly TRBD2 (6 bases). The CDR3 is 15 amino acids. V lost 4 bases, J lost 4 bases, and 17 bases lay in between.

This clonotype was observed at least ten times. The V gene is TRBV2, the J gene TRBJ1-5; D gene ambiguous. This CDR3 has 13 amino acids. The V end was cut by 7 bases, the J end by 0 bases, with 7 bases between. Germline-derived CDR1 and CDR2 are SNHLY and FYNNEI. This chain's CDR3 is CASTSYSNQPQHF. Written as DNA, the CDR3 is TGTGCCAGCACCAGTTATAGCAATCAGCCCCAGCATTTT.

In this sample, this clonotype turned up many times. The chain links TRBV6-1 to TRBJ1-4; TRBD1 matches at 8 bases. The CDR3 totals 16 residues. Germline V gene data show CDR1 as MNHNS and CDR2 as SASEGT. With 5 bases clipped from V and 11 bases from J, the junction kept 16 bases outside the gene matches. CDR3 bases: TGTGCCAGCAGTCCAAGGGGGACAGGCCCGCCGATGAAACTGTTTTTT. Translating it yields CASSPRGTGPPMKLFF.

This clonotype showed up many times. This chain joins TRBV29-1 and TRBJ1-2; 11 bases align to TRBD1. CDR3 length: 15 residues. V shed 4 bases, J shed 7 bases, and the junction held 11 bases outside the gene matches. The V gene's germline CDR1 is SQVTM and CDR2 ANQGSEA. The CDR3 region is CSVGTGGAKVSGYTF. As DNA, the CDR3 is TGCAGCGTTGGGACAGGGGGCGCGAAAGTCTCTGGCTACACCTTC.

This clonotype was counted ten times or more. The genes are TRBV11-2 and TRBJ2-7, with D perhaps TRBD1 (7 bases). Germline V lookup: CDR1 SGHAT, CDR2 FQNNGV. The CDR3 has 14 amino acids. The V end lost 3 bases, the J end lost 4 bases, and 13 bases lay between the germline ends. The CDR3 DNA sequence: TGTGCCAGCAGCTTCGGAGGGGGCTTGTACGAGCAGTACTTC. It is translated as CASSFGGGLYEQYF.

This clonotype was counted at least ten times. The J gene is TRBJ2-7, the V gene TRBV11-2, with TRBD2 matching over 7 bases. CDR1 is SGHAT, CDR2 FQNNGV, per germline. The CDR3 runs 15 residues. Trimming took 1 base from V and 3 from J; bases not matched to a gene: 6. The DNA of the CDR3 is TGTGCCAGCAGCTTAGTTGGTCCTAGCGGCTACGAGCAGTACTTC. Its protein product is CASSLVGPSGYEQYF.

Many counts were recorded for this clonotype. The chain is built from TRBV12-3 or TRBV12-4 and TRBJ2-3, with D maybe TRBD1 (5 bases). CDR3 length equals 13 residues. Trimming took 3 bases from V and 3 from J, leaving 7 bases between them. The CDR3 DNA is TGTGCCAGCAGTTTCACAGGTACAGATACGCAGTATTTT. It is translated as CASSFTGTDTQYF.

Ten or more counts support this clonotype. The V and J genes are TRBV30 and TRBJ2-5; tentative D call: TRBD2 (5 bases). The V end lost 0 bases, the J end lost 1 base, and 9 bases lay between the germline ends. The germline V gene has CDR1 GTSNPN and CDR2 SVGIG (reference sequence). This CDR3 is built from 14 residues. The CDR3 nucleotides are TGTGCCTGGAGTGTAGGAGGCCTCCAAGAGACCCAGTACTTC. This codes for CAWSVGGLQETQYF.

There are many counts of this clonotype. This chain connects TRBV11-3 to TRBJ2-7; TRBD2 aligns across 9 bases. V shed 1 base, J shed 2 bases, and the junction held 3 bases outside the gene matches. This CDR3 spans 15 amino acids. Germline V gene lookup returns CDR1 SGHNT and CDR2 YENEEA. CDR3 bases: TGTGCCAGCAGCTTAGGGCGGGAGGGTACCTACGAGCAGTACTTC. Amino acids: CASSLGREGTYEQYF.

This clonotype was recorded many times. The J gene is TRBJ2-3, the V gene TRBV29-1; perhaps D is TRBD1 or TRBD2 (5 bases each). V was shortened by 8 bases and J by 0 bases, with 12 bases between the two germline ends. This CDR3 is 13 amino acids long. CDR1 is SQVTM, CDR2 ANQGSEA, per germline. CDR3 residues: CSLARGSTDTQYF. The CDR3 DNA reads TGCAGCCTGGCGAGGGGTAGCACAGATACGCAGTATTTT.

The CDR3 sequence: CASSLVGDTLSYEQYF. DNA of the CDR3: TGTGCCAGCAGCTTAGTAGGGGATACCCTCTCCTACGAGCAGTACTTC. The chain combines TRBV7-9 with TRBJ2-7; TRBD1 is a possible D gene (5 bases). The CDR3 runs 16 residues. The V and J ends lost 1 base and 0 bases respectively, with 13 bases between them. Germline CDR1 reads SEHNR; CDR2 reads FQNEAQ (reference sequence). Supplemented by reference TRBV7-9 and TRBJ2-7, the full variable domain reads DTGVSQNPRHKITKRGQNVTFRCDPISEHNRLYWYRQTLGQGPEFLTYFQNEAQLEKSRLLSDRFSAERPKGSFSTLEIQRTEQGDSAMYLCASSLVGDTLSYEQYFGPGTRLTVT.

This clonotype came up many times. V gene TRBV10-2 combines with J gene TRBJ1-6, with D uncertain. This CDR3 region has 15 residues. Germline values: CDR1 WSHSY, CDR2 SAAADI. Trimming removed 3 bases at V and 7 bases at J, with 13 bases between. The chain's CDR3 is CASSEDRTWNSPLHF. The DNA of the CDR3 is TGCGCCAGCAGTGAAGATCGGACGTGGAATTCACCCCTCCACTTT.

CDR3 amino acids: CASSQTVIGIWTEAFF. The CDR3 DNA reads as TGTGCCAGCAGCCAGACAGTTATAGGCATCTGGACTGAAGCTTTCTTT. The chain joins TRBV3-1 to TRBJ1-1; D might be TRBD1 (5 bases). This CDR3 is 16 amino acids long. V lost 3 bases and J lost 5, with 19 bases in between. Germline V gene lookup returns CDR1 LGHDT and CDR2 YNNKEL (reference sequence). Using reference TRBV3-1 and TRBJ1-1 for the parts outside the CDR3, the full variable domain is DTAVSQTPKYLVTQMGNDKSIKCEQNLGHDTMYWYKQDSKKFLKIMFSYNNKELIINETVPNRFSPKSPDKAHLNLHINSLELGDSAVYFCASSQTVIGIWTEAFFGQGTRLTVV.

The chain joins TRBV29-1 to TRBJ2-1; 15 bases agree with TRBD2. Germline V gene sequence: CDR1 SQVTM, CDR2 ANQGSEA. This CDR3 spans 15 amino acids. J lost 6 bases, V lost 6 bases, and 6 bases had no gene match. The CDR3 is CSVTGTSGGSNEQFF. In DNA form, the CDR3 reads TGCAGCGTCACCGGGACTAGCGGGGGGAGCAATGAGCAGTTCTTC.

Only a few counts were recorded for this clonotype. The chain is built from TRBV28 and TRBJ1-3; 8 nucleotides match TRBD1. V trimming: 5 bases; J trimming: 0 bases; junction bases outside the gene matches: 6. Germline V gives CDR1 MDHEN, CDR2 SYDVKM. The CDR3 has 16 amino acids. CDR3 residues: CASSTTGGTSGNTIYF. In DNA form, the CDR3 reads TGTGCCAGCAGTACAACAGGGGGAACCTCTGGAAACACCATATATTTT.

This clonotype has only a few counts. The genes are TRBV18 and TRBJ1-1; a weak D match, TRBD1 (5 bases). This CDR3 has 14 amino acids. The germline gives CDR1 KGHSH, CDR2 LQKENI. V gave up 4 bases and J gave up 3 bases, with 12 bases separating them. Here the CDR3 DNA reads TGTGCCAGCTCACGGGGCAATCTGGACACTGAAGCTTTCTTT. Protein sequence: CASSRGNLDTEAFF.

In this sample, this clonotype turned up many times. J is TRBJ2-3 and V is TRBV6-5, with 7 bases aligning to TRBD2. The CDR3 is 16 residues long. Losses at the gene ends were 2 bases for V and 4 bases for J; bases not matched to a gene: 9. Germline V CDR1 and CDR2: MNHEY, SVGAGI. The DNA for the CDR3 is TGTGCCAGCAGTTACGGCTCGGCGGGAGCGGCAGATACGCAGTATTTT. As protein: CASSYGSAGAADTQYF.